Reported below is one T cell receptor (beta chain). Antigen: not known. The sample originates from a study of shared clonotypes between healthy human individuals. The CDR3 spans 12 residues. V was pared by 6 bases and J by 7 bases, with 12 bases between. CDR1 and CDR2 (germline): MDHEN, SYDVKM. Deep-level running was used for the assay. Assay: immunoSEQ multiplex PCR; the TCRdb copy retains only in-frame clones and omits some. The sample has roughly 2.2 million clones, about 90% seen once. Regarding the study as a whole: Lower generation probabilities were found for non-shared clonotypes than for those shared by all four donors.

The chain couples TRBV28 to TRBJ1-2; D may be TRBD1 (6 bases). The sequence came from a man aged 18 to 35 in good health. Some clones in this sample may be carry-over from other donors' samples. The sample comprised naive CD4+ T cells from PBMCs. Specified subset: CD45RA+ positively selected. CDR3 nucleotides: TGTGCCAGCAGCCTTTGGGGGGCTGGCTACACCTTC. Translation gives CASSLWGAGYTF.